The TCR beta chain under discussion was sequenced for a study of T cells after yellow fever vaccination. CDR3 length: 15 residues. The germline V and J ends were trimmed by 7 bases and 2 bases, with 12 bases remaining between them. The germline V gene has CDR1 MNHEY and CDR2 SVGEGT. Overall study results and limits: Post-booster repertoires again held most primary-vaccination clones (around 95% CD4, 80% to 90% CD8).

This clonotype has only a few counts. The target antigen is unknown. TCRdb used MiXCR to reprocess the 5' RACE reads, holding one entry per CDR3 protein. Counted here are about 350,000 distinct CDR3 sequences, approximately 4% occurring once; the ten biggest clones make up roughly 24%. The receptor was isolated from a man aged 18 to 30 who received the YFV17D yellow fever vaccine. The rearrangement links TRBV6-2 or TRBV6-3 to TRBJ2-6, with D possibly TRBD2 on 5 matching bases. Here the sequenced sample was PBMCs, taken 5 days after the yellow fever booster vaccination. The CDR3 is CASTLGSPGANVLTF. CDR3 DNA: TGTGCCAGCACCCTAGGGAGCCCTGGGGCCAACGTCCTGACTTTC.